This T cell receptor (beta chain) was obtained from a study of T cells in narcolepsy. V lost 0 bases to trimming and J lost 8 bases, with 28 bases between them. Per the germline V gene, CDR1 is LGHNT and CDR2 is FRNRAP. The CDR3 totals 19 residues. The table came from immunoSEQ multiplex PCR; TCRdb's copy has only in-frame clones and leaves some out. The table records tens of thousands of clones, about three quarters of them present only once. Turning to this clone: Its antigen is still unknown.

The study's findings and limits: No autoreactive T cell clone sequences appeared in some memory CD4+ repertoires. Healthy controls reportedly lacked the autoreactive clonotypes serially found in patients' blood. HCRT-specific and TRIB2-specific autoreactive clonotypes appeared among same-patient CSF and blood CD4+ clonotypes.

Sequencing was done on a sample of CD45RA- memory CD4+ T cells from PBMCs. The sequence was obtained from a human donor with narcolepsy. V gene TRBV12-5 combines with J gene TRBJ1-2, with D unclear. CDR3 bases: TGTGCTAGTGGTTTGGTACTGCAGGCGACCCAAGCTCTCCGCCGGGGCTACACCTTC. It encodes CASGLVLQATQALRRGYTF.